What follows are 24 T cell receptor beta chains derived from one specimen sequenced in a study of T cells in Graves' hyperthyroidism and ophthalmopathy. From RNA transcripts, TCR beta CDR3 regions were amplified. The HTBI primer set drove a first-round RT-PCR of the TCR CDR3. From the multiplex PCR reads, TCRdb called clonotypes with MiXCR, one entry per CDR3 protein. The sample has roughly 500,000 distinct CDR3 sequences, about 45% seen once; the top ten hold 35% to 50%. Sequencing used peripheral blood or thyroid tissue (not recorded which). The receptors stem from an adult woman with Graves' disease, either hyperthyroidism or ophthalmopathy (not recorded which).

This clonotype has a handful of counts. The chain employs TRBV7-9 and TRBJ1-6; no firm D call. Germline V gene sequence: CDR1 SEHNR, CDR2 FQNEAQ (reference sequence). This CDR3 spans 14 amino acids. Trimming removed 2 bases from V and 9 bases from J, with 11 bases in between. CDR3 sequence: CASSLYAGGSPLHF. In DNA, the CDR3 is TGTGCCAGCAGCTTATATGCGGGAGGTTCACCCCTCCACTTT.

The genes are TRBV20-1 and TRBJ1-1, with D perhaps matching TRBD1 (6 bases). The CDR3 extends over 15 amino acids. The V end lost 3 bases, the J end lost 0 bases, and 14 bases lay between the germline ends. Germline loops: CDR1 DFQATT, CDR2 SNEGSKA (reference sequence). CDR3 DNA sequence: TGCAGTGCTAGTGTGGGACAATTAATGAACACTGAAGCTTTCTTT. Residues: CSASVGQLMNTEAFF.

The chain links TRBV2 to TRBJ2-5, with TRBD2 matching over 8 bases. Trimming took 6 bases from V and 3 from J; bases not matched to a gene: 9. Germline V gives CDR1 SNHLY, CDR2 FYNNEI. This CDR3 contains 15 residues. The DNA of the CDR3 is TGTGCCAGCAGCTTGCGACTAGCGATTGAAGAGACCCAGTACTTC. Protein: CASSLRLAIEETQYF.

This chain connects TRBV20-1 to TRBJ1-2, with 7 positions matching TRBD1. CDR1 and CDR2 (germline): DFQATT, SNEGSKA (reference sequence). This CDR3 spans 13 amino acids. Germline trimming cut 5 bases from V and 2 bases from J; bases unmatched to any gene: 5. The CDR3 DNA reads TGCAGTGCTCGTCACAGGGGAAACTATGGCTACACCTTC. Protein: CSARHRGNYGYTF.

J is TRBJ2-7 and V is TRBV28, with D possibly matching TRBD1 (5 bases). Per germline, CDR1 MDHEN and CDR2 SYDVKM. The CDR3 length is 13 residues. V dropped 3 bases and J dropped 3 bases, with 9 bases sitting between them. The CDR3 DNA reads as TGTGCCAGCAGTTTGCCCGACAGCTACGAGCAGTACTTC. Protein product: CASSLPDSYEQYF.

This clonotype was counted at least ten times. The chain combines TRBV6-2 or TRBV6-3 with TRBJ1-2, with 8 bases lining up with TRBD1. J was trimmed by 4 bases and V by 7 bases; bases with no gene match: 5. Germline assignment: CDR1 MNHEY and CDR2 SVGEGT. There are 13 residues in the CDR3. The CDR3 is CASNRQGTYGYTF. Written as DNA, the CDR3 is TGTGCCAGCAATAGACAGGGGACCTATGGCTACACCTTC.

This clonotype was recorded many times. The CDR3: CASSEGITNSPLHF. The CDR3 DNA is TGTGCCAGCAGCGAAGGCATAACCAATTCACCCCTCCACTTT. The chain employs TRBV9 and TRBJ1-6; no firm D call. V was trimmed by 3 bases and J by 7 bases, leaving 11 bases between them. CDR1 is SGDLS, CDR2 YYNGEE, per germline. The CDR3 totals 14 residues.

This clonotype has only a few counts. The rearrangement joins TRBV10-3 to TRBJ2-3; D is ambiguous. V gave up 2 bases and J gave up 6 bases, with 6 bases separating them. This CDR3 has 12 amino acids. CDR1 is ENHRY and CDR2 is SYGVKD in the germline V gene. The CDR3 here is CAISENSDTQYF. The CDR3 coding sequence is TGTGCCATCAGTGAGAACTCTGATACGCAGTATTTT.

This clonotype has at least ten counts. The J gene is TRBJ2-7, the V gene TRBV19, with 13 bases matching TRBD2. The CDR3 extends over 15 amino acids. Germline V CDR1 and CDR2: LNHDA, SQIVND (reference sequence). J gave up 5 bases and V 5 bases, and 6 bases lay outside the gene matches. The CDR3 region is CASSASGTSGNEQYF. In nucleotides, the CDR3 is TGTGCCAGTAGTGCCTCCGGGACTAGCGGGAACGAGCAGTACTTC.

The rearrangement uses TRBV6-6 and TRBJ2-7; 7 bases line up with TRBD1. Looked up from germline, CDR1 is MNHNY and CDR2 is SVGAGI (reference sequence). The CDR3 runs to 13 residues. With V trimmed by 6 bases and J by 2 bases, 4 bases remained unmatched. The CDR3 DNA is TGTGCCAGCAGGGAGACAGGGCCCTACGAGCAGTACTTC. As protein: CASRETGPYEQYF.

This clonotype was found a few times. The V and J genes are TRBV7-9 and TRBJ1-2, with 7 bases lining up with TRBD1. The CDR3 covers 16 residues. Germline V lookup: CDR1 SEHNR, CDR2 FQNEAQ (reference sequence). J gave up 4 bases and V 1 base, and 9 bases lay outside the gene matches. The CDR3 DNA reads as TGTGCCAGCAGCTTAGATAGGGACAGCACAACCTATGGCTACACCTTC. Protein: CASSLDRDSTTYGYTF.

The V call is TRBV29-1, the J call TRBJ2-5; weak D call: TRBD2 (6 bases). The CDR3 contains 15 residues. With 1 base removed from V and 0 bases from J, the gap between germline ends came to 12 bases. The V gene's germline CDR1 is SQVTM and CDR2 ANQGSEA. The CDR3: CSVEGGGWYQETQYF. The CDR3 region has the DNA TGCAGCGTTGAAGGTGGAGGGTGGTACCAAGAGACCCAGTACTTC.

The chain links TRBV7-9 to TRBJ2-5; D remains ambiguous. The CDR3 contains 14 residues. CDR1 SEHNR and CDR2 FQNEAQ come from the germline V gene (reference sequence). Trimming left V 4 bases short and J 7 bases short, with 16 bases between. CDR3 loop: CASSSRAAMGTQYF. The CDR3 DNA is TGTGCCAGCAGCTCCCGGGCCGCGATGGGGACCCAGTACTTC.

The sample holds a few counts of this clonotype. V gene TRBV15 combines with J gene TRBJ2-7; D is perhaps TRBD1 (5 bases). The CDR3 is made up of 16 amino acids. The germline CDR1 and CDR2 sequences are LNHNV and YYDKDF (reference sequence). Trimming shortened V by 4 bases and J by 6 bases, and 22 bases separated the two germline ends. CDR3 protein: CATSTHLGTKGAEQYF. CDR3 in DNA: TGTGCCACCAGCACCCACCTCGGAACGAAAGGGGCCGAGCAGTACTTC.

This clonotype has a handful of counts. V gene TRBV2 combines with J gene TRBJ1-1; 8 bases are a match to TRBD1. CDR1 SNHLY and CDR2 FYNNEI come from the germline V gene. The CDR3 length is 13 residues. V shed 8 bases and J 1 base; nucleotides not matched to a gene: 3. The CDR3 region has the DNA TGTGCCAGCGGACAGGGTGAGAACACTGAAGCTTTCTTT. Its protein product is CASGQGENTEAFF.

The rearrangement uses TRBV6-5 and TRBJ1-2; 8 bases line up with TRBD1. After removal of 5 bases from V and 12 bases from J, the junction contained 11 bases not matched to a gene. The CDR3 is 13 residues long. The V gene's germline CDR1 is MNHEY and CDR2 SVGAGI. The CDR3 DNA reads TGTGCCAGCAGTCCAGGGGGCGCGTCTGGAAACACCTTC. It translates to CASSPGGASGNTF.

The chain recombines TRBV29-1 with TRBJ1-1; 7 bases are shared with TRBD1. Germline trimming cut 3 bases from V and 10 bases from J; bases unmatched to any gene: 8. CDR1 is SQVTM, CDR2 ANQGSEA, per germline. This CDR3 comprises 12 residues. The CDR3 coding sequence is TGCAGCGTTGAGTGGACAGGAGCCCGAGCTTTCTTT. This encodes CSVEWTGARAFF.

The sample holds many counts of this clonotype. The chain joins TRBV10-3 to TRBJ1-1, with 7 positions matching TRBD1. The junction had 4 bases not matched to a gene; V was cut back by 0 bases and J by 9 bases. CDR3 length equals 13 residues. Germline V gives CDR1 ENHRY, CDR2 SYGVKD. This chain's CDR3 is CAISESQDRKAFF. CDR3 nucleotide sequence: TGTGCCATCAGTGAGTCCCAGGACAGGAAAGCTTTCTTT.

This clonotype was counted ten times or more. V usage is TRBV7-2 and J usage is TRBJ2-2, with D possibly matching TRBD1 (5 bases). V was trimmed by 5 bases and J by 6 bases, leaving 10 bases between them. Per germline, CDR1 SGHTA and CDR2 FQGNSA. The CDR3 length is 13 residues. DNA for the CDR3: TGTGCCAGCAGCAAACAGGTTGCCGGGGAGCTGTTTTTT. Translated: CASSKQVAGELFF.

This clonotype was picked up a small number of times. The chain is built from TRBV7-8 and TRBJ2-5; D is uncertain. Germline values: CDR1 SGHVS, CDR2 FQNEAQ. Trimming pared 5 bases from V and 4 bases from J, leaving 26 bases between. This CDR3 contains 18 residues. CDR3 protein: CASSQSRWLAALGETQYF. The CDR3 region has the DNA TGTGCCAGCAGCCAATCCCGCTGGCTGGCGGCCCTAGGAGAGACCCAGTACTTC.

V is TRBV20-1 and J is TRBJ1-5, with D possibly being TRBD1 (5 bases). With 7 bases removed from V and 7 bases from J, the gap between germline ends came to 23 bases. From germline, CDR1 is DFQATT and CDR2 SNEGSKA (reference sequence). This CDR3 region has 15 residues. The CDR3 bases are TGCAGTGTACTAGACCCCGGGGGGACGGGGCAGCCCCAGCATTTT. This codes for CSVLDPGGTGQPQHF.

This clonotype was counted ten times or more. The V and J genes are TRBV5-1 and TRBJ1-1; D perhaps matches TRBD1 (5 bases). V lost 4 bases, J lost 8 bases, and 15 bases lay in between. The length of the CDR3 is 13 residues. CDR1 and CDR2 from the germline V gene are SGHRS and YFSETQ. In DNA form, the CDR3 reads TGCGCCAGCAGCCCGGGACGGCTTAACGAAGCTTTCTTT. This encodes CASSPGRLNEAFF.

The chain carries TRBV19 and TRBJ2-2; D gene unclear. Trimming removed 3 bases at V and 4 bases at J, with 9 bases between. Germline V lookup: CDR1 LNHDA, CDR2 SQIVND (reference sequence). The CDR3 is 14 residues long. CDR3 loop: CASSILGGTGELFF. Here the CDR3 DNA reads TGTGCCAGTAGTATCTTGGGTGGCACCGGGGAGCTGTTTTTT.

The chain combines TRBV5-4 with TRBJ2-6; D is possibly TRBD1 or TRBD2 (5 bases each). CDR1 SGHNT and CDR2 YYREEE come from the germline V gene (reference sequence). The CDR3 length is 16 residues. V was trimmed by 3 bases and J by 7 bases, leaving 17 bases between them. The CDR3 DNA reads as TGTGCCAGCAGCTGGACCGGGACCGCCTTCGCCAACGTCCTGACTTTC. The encoded protein is CASSWTGTAFANVLTF.